Listed here is a single T cell receptor beta chain. Its target antigen remains unknown. There are no base qualities to consult, and no much larger clone falls within one base. This record belongs to a study of shared clonotypes between healthy human individuals (TCRdb year 2020). Regarding the research as a whole: The cohort comprised a couple of women and a few men aged 18 to 49 years. Different laboratories and diverse techniques were used to prepare libraries and sequence TCR repertoires, to increase sequencing depth and limit assay-specific biases. Each donor's leukapheresis produced roughly between roughly 0.85 and 9.5 billion PBMCs. Blood TCR repertoires of five healthy adults were deeply sequenced to estimate repertoire size and the extent of clonotype sharing between individuals. Per donor, three plates each were used for CD4 naive and CD4 memory, two for CD8 naive, and one for CD8 memory. The investigation overall reported the following: Incomplete sequencing was indicated by rarefaction of sorted-subset datasets, despite the large sequencing depth. Higher generation probabilities were observed for clonotypes shared by all four sorted-subset donors than for non-shared clonotypes. Sampling was restricted to blood, and TCR repertoires in tissue are likely to differ from TCR repertoires in blood. The small number of donors limited the genetic and exposure-history diversity represented. Pairwise subsampling led to the expectation that sequencing depth would affect the degree of clonotype sharing among donors. Sharing across a few donors was observed for about 5% of naive CD4, 3.5% of naive CD8, roughly 2.4% of memory CD4, and 0.4% of memory CD8 clonotypes. Naive subsets generally had larger estimated clonotype richness than memory subsets did.

The CDR3 spans 15 residues, from the cysteine through the phenylalanine. Only the CDR3 DNA is retained, 45 bases long and in frame from the first base. Sequences SEHNR (CDR1) and FQNEAQ (CDR2) are obtained from the germline V gene (reference sequence). Cut back by 5 bases and 8 bases, the V and J ends lie 19 bases apart. For the CD8 naive samples, CD45RO-negative cells were positively selected for CCR7, yielding a CD45RA+CCR7+ population from which TemRA cells were excluded. The donors were healthy, HIV-negative adults who had no recently reported acute infections or vaccinations. All donors were Caucasian adults living in Nashville, Tennessee, USA. Blood was obtained by leukapheresis, after which PBMCs were separated by Ficoll-Histopaque density gradient centrifugation and cryopreserved in liquid nitrogen vapor phase. Analytical flow cytometry was used to check the purity and quantity of every magnetically sorted T cell population. Genomic DNA was isolated from each sorted fraction and quantified by UV absorbance on a Nanodrop 2000c.

Using the deep immunoSEQ assay, TCR CDR3 regions were amplified from genomic DNA by multiplex PCR. For each cell subset, the extracted genomic DNA was distributed evenly across all wells of several immunoSEQ 96-well plates, and each plate served as one replicate. For sorted subsets, approximately 190 ng genomic DNA, equal to tens of thousands of T cell genomes, was loaded into each replicate PCR. The purified libraries were quantified using a Qubit 3.0 fluorometer, sized with a Bioanalyzer 2100, and then quantified again using the KAPA Library Quantification kit. Every immunoSEQ 96-well plate was sequenced on a dedicated single-read 150-cycle Illumina NextSeq 550 flow cell. As for the authors' bioinformatics: Because only junctional sequences without quality scores were contained in the immunoSEQ output, filtering matching that applied to full-length reads could not be performed. Sequences were annotated with PyIR, a Python wrapper for IgBLAST v1.9, and V/J genes and CDR3 were assigned using IMGT germline references. Reads with weak V/J assignments (E-value above 1e-6), missing CDR3, stop codons, out-of-frame junctions, or ambiguous translated residues were removed. A V3J clonotype was defined by an identical inferred V gene, J gene, and CDR3 amino acid sequence. To compute the percentage overlap between repertoires, the number of shared unique clonotypes was divided by the size of the smaller repertoire. RTK rarefaction, the Chao1 estimator, and Recon v2.1 estimates of unobserved clonotypes were used to assess repertoire richness. OLGA was used to compute generation probabilities for all TCRbeta clonotypes that the gDNA method yielded from a handful of donors. Sourced from immuneACCESS, this table was stored by TCRdb with only in-frame sequences that have V and J called. A share of the clones is absent; for the studies checked, an unresolved V gene accounts for under half, and the remainder has no known explanation. That table gives V, J and clone size, and the DNA gave D and trimming. The sample records a few million clones, about 93% of which are singletons. 1.5% to 2% of the sample is held by the ten biggest clonotypes.

The rearranged segments are TRBV7-9 and TRBJ2-4; the D gene is possibly TRBD1, with 6 bases matching. Sequencing was done on a sample of naive CD8+ T cells from PBMCs. The cell subset or site tag for this specimen amounts to: CD45RA+CCR7+. The sequence came from a man aged 18 to 35 in good health. Some clones in this sample may be carry-over from other donors' samples. The CDR3 corresponds to CASSHRDVNPHIQYF. Here is the DNA: TGTGCCAGCAGCCACAGGGACGTTAACCCCCACATTCAGTACTTC.